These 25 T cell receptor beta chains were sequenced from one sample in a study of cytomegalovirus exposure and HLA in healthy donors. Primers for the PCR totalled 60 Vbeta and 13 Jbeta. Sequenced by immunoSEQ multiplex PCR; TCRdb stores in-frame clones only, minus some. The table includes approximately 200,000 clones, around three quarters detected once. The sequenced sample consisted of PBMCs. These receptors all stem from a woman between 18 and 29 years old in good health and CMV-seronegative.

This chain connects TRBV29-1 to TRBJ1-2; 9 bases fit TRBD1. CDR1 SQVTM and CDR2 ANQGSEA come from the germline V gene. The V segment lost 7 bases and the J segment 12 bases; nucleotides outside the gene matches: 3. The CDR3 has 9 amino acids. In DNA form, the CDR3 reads TGCAGCGAGGGACAGGGCGACACCTTC. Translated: CSEGQGDTF.

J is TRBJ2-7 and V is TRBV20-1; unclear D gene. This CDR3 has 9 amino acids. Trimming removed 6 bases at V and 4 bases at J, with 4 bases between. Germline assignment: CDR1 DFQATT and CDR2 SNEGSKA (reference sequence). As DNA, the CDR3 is TGCAGTGCACATTACGAGCAGTACTTC. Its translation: CSAHYEQYF.

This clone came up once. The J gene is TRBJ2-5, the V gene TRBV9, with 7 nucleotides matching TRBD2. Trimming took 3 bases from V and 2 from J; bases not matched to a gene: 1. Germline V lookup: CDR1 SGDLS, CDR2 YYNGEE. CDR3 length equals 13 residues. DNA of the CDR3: TGTGCCAGCAGCGAAGCGGGGCAAGAGACCCAGTACTTC. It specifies CASSEAGQETQYF.

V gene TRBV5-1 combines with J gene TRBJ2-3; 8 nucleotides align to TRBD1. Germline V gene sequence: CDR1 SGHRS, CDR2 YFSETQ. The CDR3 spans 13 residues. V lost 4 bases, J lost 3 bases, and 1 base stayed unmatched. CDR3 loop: CASSTGGTDTQYF. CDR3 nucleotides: TGCGCCAGCAGCACAGGGGGGACAGATACGCAGTATTTT.

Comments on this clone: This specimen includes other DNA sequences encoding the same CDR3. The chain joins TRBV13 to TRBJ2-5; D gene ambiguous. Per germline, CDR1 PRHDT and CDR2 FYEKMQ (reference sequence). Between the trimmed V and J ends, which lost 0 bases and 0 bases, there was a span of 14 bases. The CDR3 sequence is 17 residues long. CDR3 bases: TGTGCCAGCAGCTTAGGGACGGAGTCTTGGTACCAAGAGACCCAGTACTTC. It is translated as CASSLGTESWYQETQYF.

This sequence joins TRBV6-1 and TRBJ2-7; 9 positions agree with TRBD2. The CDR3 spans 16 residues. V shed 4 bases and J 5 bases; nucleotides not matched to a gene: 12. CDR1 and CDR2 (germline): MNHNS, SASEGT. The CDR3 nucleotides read TGTGCCAGCAGTGTTGTAGCGGGAGATTTCTCTGACGAGCAGTACTTC. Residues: CASSVVAGDFSDEQYF.

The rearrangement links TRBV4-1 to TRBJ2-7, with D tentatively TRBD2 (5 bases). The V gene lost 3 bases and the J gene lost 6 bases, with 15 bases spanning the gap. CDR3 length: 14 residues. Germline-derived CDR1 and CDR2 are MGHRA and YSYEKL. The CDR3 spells CASSQRALGGEQYF. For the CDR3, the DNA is TGCGCCAGCAGCCAGAGGGCCCTTGGCGGCGAGCAGTACTTC.

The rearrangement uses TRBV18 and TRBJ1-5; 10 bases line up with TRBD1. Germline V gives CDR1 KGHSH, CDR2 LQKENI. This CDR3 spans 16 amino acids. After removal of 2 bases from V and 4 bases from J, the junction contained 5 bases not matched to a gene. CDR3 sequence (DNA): TGTGCCAGCTCACCAGAGGGGGACAGGGGAAATCAGCCCCAGCATTTT. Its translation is CASSPEGDRGNQPQHF.

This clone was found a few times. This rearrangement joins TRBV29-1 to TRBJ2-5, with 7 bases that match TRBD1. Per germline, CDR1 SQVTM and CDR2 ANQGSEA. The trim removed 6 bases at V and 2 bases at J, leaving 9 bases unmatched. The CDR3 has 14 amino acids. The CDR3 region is CSVPQGTRQETQYF. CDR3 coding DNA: TGCAGCGTCCCACAGGGGACACGGCAAGAGACCCAGTACTTC.

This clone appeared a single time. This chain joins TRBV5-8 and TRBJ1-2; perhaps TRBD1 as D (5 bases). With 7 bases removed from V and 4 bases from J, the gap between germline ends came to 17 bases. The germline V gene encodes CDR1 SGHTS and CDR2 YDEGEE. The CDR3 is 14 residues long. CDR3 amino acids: CASSPWQGGYGYTF. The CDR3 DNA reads TGTGCCAGCTCCCCCTGGCAGGGAGGCTATGGCTACACCTTC.

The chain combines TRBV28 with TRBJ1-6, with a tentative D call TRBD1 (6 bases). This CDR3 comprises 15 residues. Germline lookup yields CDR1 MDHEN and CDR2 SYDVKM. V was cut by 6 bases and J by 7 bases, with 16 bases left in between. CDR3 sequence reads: CASRRRTDKNSPLHF. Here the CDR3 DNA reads TGTGCCAGCAGGAGGAGGACAGACAAGAATTCACCCCTCCACTTT.

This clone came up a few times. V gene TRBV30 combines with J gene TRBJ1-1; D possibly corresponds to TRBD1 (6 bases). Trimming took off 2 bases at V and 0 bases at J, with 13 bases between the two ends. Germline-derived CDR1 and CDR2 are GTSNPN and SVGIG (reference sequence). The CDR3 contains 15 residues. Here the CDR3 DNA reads TGTGCCTGGAGTCTTTGGACAGAGATGAACACTGAAGCTTTCTTT. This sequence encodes CAWSLWTEMNTEAFF.

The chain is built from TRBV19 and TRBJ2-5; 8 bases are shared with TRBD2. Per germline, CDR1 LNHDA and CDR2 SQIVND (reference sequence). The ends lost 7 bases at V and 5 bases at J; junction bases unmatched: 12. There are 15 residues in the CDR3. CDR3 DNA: TGTGCCAGTAAGCTGTTGGCGGGAGGAGGCGAGACCCAGTACTTC. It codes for CASKLLAGGGETQYF. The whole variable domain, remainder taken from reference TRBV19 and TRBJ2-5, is DGGITQSPKYLFRKEGQNVTLSCEQNLNHDAMYWYRQDPGQGLRLIYYSQIVNDFQKGDIAEGYSVSREKKESFPLTVTSAQKNPTAFYLCASKLLAGGGETQYFGPGTRLLVL.

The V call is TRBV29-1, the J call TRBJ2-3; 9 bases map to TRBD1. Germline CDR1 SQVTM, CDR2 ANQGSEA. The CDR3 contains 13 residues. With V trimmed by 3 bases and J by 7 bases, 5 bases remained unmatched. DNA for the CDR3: TGCAGCGTTGACTGGGACAGGGTTAATACGCAGTATTTT. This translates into CSVDWDRVNTQYF.

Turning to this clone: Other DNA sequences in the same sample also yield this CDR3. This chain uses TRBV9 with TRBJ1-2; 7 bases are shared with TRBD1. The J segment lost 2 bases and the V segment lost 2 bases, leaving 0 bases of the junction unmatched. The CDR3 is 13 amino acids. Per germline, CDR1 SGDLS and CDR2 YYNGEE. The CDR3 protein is CASSVDRNYGYTF. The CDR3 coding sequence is TGTGCCAGCAGCGTGGACAGGAACTATGGCTACACCTTC.

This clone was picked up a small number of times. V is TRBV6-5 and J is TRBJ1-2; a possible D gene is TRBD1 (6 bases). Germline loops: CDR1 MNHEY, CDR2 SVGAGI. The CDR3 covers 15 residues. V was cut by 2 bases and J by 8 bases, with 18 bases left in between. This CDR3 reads CASSYNRDRPEGYTF. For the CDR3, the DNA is TGTGCCAGCAGTTACAACAGGGACCGACCGGAGGGCTACACCTTC.

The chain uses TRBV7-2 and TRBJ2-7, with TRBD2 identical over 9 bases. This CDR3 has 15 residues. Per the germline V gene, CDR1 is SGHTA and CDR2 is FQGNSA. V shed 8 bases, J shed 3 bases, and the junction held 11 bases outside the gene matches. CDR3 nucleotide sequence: TGTGCCAGCGGGGGGGCGGGAGGGATTCTCTACGAGCAGTACTTC. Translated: CASGGAGGILYEQYF.

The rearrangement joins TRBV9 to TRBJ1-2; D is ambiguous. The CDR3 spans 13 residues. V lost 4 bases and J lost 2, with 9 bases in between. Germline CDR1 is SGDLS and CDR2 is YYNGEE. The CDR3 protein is CASSFQANYGYTF. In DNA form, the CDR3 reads TGTGCCAGCAGCTTCCAGGCAAACTATGGCTACACCTTC.

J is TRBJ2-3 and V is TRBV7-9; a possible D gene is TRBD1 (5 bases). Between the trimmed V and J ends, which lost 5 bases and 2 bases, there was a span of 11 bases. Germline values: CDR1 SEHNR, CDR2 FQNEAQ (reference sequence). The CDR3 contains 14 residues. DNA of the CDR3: TGTGCCAGCAGCCCACAGGACCCCACAGATACGCAGTATTTT. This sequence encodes CASSPQDPTDTQYF.

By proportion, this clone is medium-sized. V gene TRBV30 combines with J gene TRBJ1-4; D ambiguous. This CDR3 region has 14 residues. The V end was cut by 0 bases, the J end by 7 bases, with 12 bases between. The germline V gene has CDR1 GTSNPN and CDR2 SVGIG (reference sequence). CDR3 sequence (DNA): TGTGCCTGGAGTGTAGGAGGGATGCTTGAAAAACTGTTTTTT. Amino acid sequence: CAWSVGGMLEKLFF.

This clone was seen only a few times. Here the CDR3 DNA reads TGTGCCAGCAAGGGGGACAGGGGACCCCATCACTATGGCTACACCTTC. It translates to CASKGDRGPHHYGYTF. The V gene is TRBV19, the J gene TRBJ1-2; 10 bases fit TRBD1. Germline V lookup: CDR1 LNHDA, CDR2 SQIVND (reference sequence). Trimming removed 9 bases from V and 3 bases from J; junction bases left unmatched: 13. CDR3 size: 16 residues.

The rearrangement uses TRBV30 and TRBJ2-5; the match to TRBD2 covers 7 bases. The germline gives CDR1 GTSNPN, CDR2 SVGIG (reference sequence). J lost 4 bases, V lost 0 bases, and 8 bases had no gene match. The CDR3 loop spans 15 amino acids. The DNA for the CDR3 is TGTGCCTGGAGTGTCCTAGCGGCTGACGGAGAGACCCAGTACTTC. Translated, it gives CAWSVLAADGETQYF.

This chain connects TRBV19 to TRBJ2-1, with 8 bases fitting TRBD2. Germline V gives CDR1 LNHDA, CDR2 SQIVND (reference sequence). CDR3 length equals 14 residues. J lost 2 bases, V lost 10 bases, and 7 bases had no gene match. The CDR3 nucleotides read TGTGCCACGGACGGGGGGGCCGCCTACAATGAGCAGTTCTTC. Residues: CATDGGAAYNEQFF.

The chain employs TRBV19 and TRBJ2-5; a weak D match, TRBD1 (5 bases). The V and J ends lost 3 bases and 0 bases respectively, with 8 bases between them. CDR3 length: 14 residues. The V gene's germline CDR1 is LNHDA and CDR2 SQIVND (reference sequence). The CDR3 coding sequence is TGTGCCAGTAGTATGGGGCAGTACCAAGAGACCCAGTACTTC. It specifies CASSMGQYQETQYF.

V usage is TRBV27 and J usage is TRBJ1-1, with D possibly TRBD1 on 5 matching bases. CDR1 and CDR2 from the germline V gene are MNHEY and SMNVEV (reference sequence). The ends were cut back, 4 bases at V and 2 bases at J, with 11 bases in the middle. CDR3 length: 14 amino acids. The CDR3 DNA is TGTGCCAGCAGTTGGGCCAGGGATAACACTGAAGCTTTCTTT. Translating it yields CASSWARDNTEAFF.